The sequence of this TCR beta chain was determined in a study of T cell responses to AZD1222 COVID-19 vaccine. The study, taken as a whole, reports: With two AZD1222 doses given, Spike-specific TCR breadth and depth both rose. Females outnumbered males among donors, who were mostly white British; clonal diversity was possibly underestimated.

Clones were sequenced by immunoSEQ multiplex PCR, and TCRdb holds only the in-frame ones, with some missing. The data hold about 92,000 clones, with roughly 90% observed a single time. Remarks on this clone: Its cognate antigen is unknown.

The sequences come from peripheral blood, collected on day 0 of AZD1222 vaccination. This TCR was recovered from an adult in good health.

The CDR3 here is CASSLIGQGAGQTQYF. The CDR3 region has the DNA TGCGCCAGCAGCTTAATTGGGCAGGGGGCCGGGCAGACCCAGTACTTC. V and J are TRBV5-1 and TRBJ2-5; TRBD1 matches 8 bases. There are 16 residues in the CDR3. The germline V gene encodes CDR1 SGHRS and CDR2 YFSETQ. With 2 bases clipped from V and 6 bases from J, the junction kept 12 bases outside the gene matches.